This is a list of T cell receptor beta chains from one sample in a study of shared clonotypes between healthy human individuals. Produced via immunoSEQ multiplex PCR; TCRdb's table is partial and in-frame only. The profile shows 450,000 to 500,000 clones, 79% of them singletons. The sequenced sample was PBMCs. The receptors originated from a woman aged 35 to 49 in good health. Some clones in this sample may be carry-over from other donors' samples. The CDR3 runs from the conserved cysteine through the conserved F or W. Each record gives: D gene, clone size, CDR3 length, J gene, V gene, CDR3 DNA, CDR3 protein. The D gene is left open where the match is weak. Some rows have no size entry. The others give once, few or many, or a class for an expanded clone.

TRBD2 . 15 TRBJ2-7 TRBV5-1 TGCGCCAGCAGCCCAACCGGGACTACCGGGAACGAGCAGTACTTC CASSPTGTTGNEQYF
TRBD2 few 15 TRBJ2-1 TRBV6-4 TGTGCCAGCAGTGACGAAGCGGGAGGGAACAATGAGCAGTTCTTC CASSDEAGGNNEQFF
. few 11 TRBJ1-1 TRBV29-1 TGCAGCGTTGCAGTCTACACTGAAGCTTTCTTT CSVAVYTEAFF
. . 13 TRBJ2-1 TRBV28 TGTGCCAGCTGTTACGGGACCTACATGGAGCAGTTCTTC CASCYGTYMEQFF
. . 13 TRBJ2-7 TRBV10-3 TGTGCCATCAGGGCTGGACAGTTTTTTGAGCAGTACTTC CAIRAGQFFEQYF
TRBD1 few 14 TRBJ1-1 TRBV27 TGTGCCAGCAGGGCCAGGGGGTGGAACACTGAAGCTTTCTTT CASRARGWNTEAFF
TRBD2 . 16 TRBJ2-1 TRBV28 TGTGCCAGCAGATCCCCCAGGACTAGCGGAAACAATGAGCAGTTCTTC CASRSPRTSGNNEQFF
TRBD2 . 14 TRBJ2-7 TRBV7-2 TGTGCCAGCAGCTTCACTAGCGGATCCTACGAGCAGTACTTC CASSFTSGSYEQYF
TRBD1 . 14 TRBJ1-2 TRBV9 TGTGCCAGCAGCGCGGACAGGTCCCTCTATGGCTACACCTTC CASSADRSLYGYTF
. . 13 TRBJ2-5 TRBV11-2 TGTGCCAGCAGCTTAGTGCTCCAAGAGACCCAGTACTTC CASSLVLQETQYF
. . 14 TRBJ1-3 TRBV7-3 TGTGCCAGCAGCTTAGACAGATCTGGAAACACCATATATTTT CASSLDRSGNTIYF